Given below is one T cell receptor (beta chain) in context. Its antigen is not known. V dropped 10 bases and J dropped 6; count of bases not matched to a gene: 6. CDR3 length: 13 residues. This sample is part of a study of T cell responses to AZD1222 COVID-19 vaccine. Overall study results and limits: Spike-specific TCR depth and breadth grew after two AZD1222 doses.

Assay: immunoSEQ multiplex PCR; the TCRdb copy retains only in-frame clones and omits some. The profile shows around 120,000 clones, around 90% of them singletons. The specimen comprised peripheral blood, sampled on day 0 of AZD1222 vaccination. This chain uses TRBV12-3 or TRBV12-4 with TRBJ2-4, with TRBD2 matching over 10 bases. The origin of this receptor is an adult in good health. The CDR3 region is CATSGRAANIQYF. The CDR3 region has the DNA TGTGCCACCAGCGGGAGGGCCGCAAACATTCAGTACTTC.